This T cell receptor beta chain originates from a study of T-cell reconstitution after alpha-beta-depleted transplantation in children. Findings of the study overall: Two months or so post-transplant, alpha-beta T cells reportedly derived from several hundred expanded graft clones. By one year post-transplant, T-cell counts and diversity largely arose from T cells that were newly produced.

V shed 3 bases and J 0 bases; nucleotides not matched to a gene: 5. CDR1 and CDR2 from the germline V gene are KGHSH and LQKENI. CDR3 length: 16 residues. This clonotype showed up just a few times. Antigen: not known. As it was prepared, the TCRbeta library received unique molecular identifiers. TCRdb recomputed calls from the PCR reads with MiXCR, one row per CDR3 protein. The table includes about 110,000 distinct CDR3 sequences, 5% to 7% detected once. This receptor was identified in a male patient aged 2 to 9 who had a stem cell transplant for acute lymphoblastic leukemia, so the T cells may come from the graft donor. The J gene is TRBJ1-3, the V gene TRBV18; 7 nucleotides align to TRBD1. The sequencing used PBMCs, mostly from graft donor cells, collected 360 days after TCRalphabeta/CD19-depleted stem cell transplant. CDR3 coding DNA: TGTGCCAGCTCACCGGGACAGCGAGGCTCTGGAAACACCATATATTTT. Its protein is CASSPGQRGSGNTIYF.